This TCR beta chain was documented in a study of CD8 T cells in Susac syndrome. RNA amounts of roughly 0.5 to 1 ug underwent reverse transcription with random hexamers. TCR beta CDR3 was amplified by immunoSEQ multiplex PCR. This amplification extended across 54 Vbeta and 13 Jbeta segments. TCRdb reprocessed the immunoSEQ multiplex PCR reads via MiXCR and lists one record per CDR3 protein. Among some 190,000 distinct CDR3 sequences listed, approximately 94% were seen once. The length of the CDR3 is 15 residues. With regard to this clonotype: The antigen is not known. Its ends do not fully match the called genes, so a read error is possible.

Broader study findings: Regarding the TCR sequencing and HLA analysis, the study admitted that a relatively small number of individuals were involved.

The chain couples TRBV12-3 or TRBV12-4 to TRBJ2-3; 9 bases match TRBD2. The clonotype originates from a human donor with multiple sclerosis. Sequencing was done on a sample of CD4+ T cells from PBMCs. The CDR3 protein is CASSLAGARTDTQYF. The CDR3 bases are TGTGCCAGCAGCTTAGCGGGGGCCCGCACAGATACGCAGTATTTT.